A selection of T cell receptor beta chains follows, all from one sample in a study of blood T cells in healthy people across ages. Via MiXCR, TCRdb re-called the 5' RACE reads, giving one row per CDR3 protein. In the table there are 1.5 million to 2 million distinct CDR3 sequences, roughly 32% of which are singletons. The sample consisted of blood. The receptors originated from a woman in her 30s in good health. Both conserved end residues are part of each CDR3. D genes are given only for firm matches. Some rows have no size entry. The others give once, few or many, or a class for an expanded clone.

15,TRBV4-2,TRBJ2-7,TRBD2,few,CASSQRGLAGDEQYF,TGTGCCAGCAGCCAACGGGGACTAGCGGGAGACGAGCAGTACTTC
13,TRBV30,TRBJ1-2,TRBD1,few,CAWSMGTGDGYTF,TGTGCCTGGAGTATGGGGACAGGGGACGGCTACACCTTC
13,TRBV30,TRBJ2-3,-,few,CAWSAGGTDTQYF,TGTGCCTGGAGTGCAGGAGGCACAGATACGCAGTATTTT
13,TRBV9,TRBJ1-1,-,few,CASSVPGGTEAFF,TGTGCCAGCAGCGTTCCAGGAGGCACTGAAGCTTTCTTT
14,TRBV11-1,TRBJ1-6,TRBD1,-,CASSKDRGDSPPHF,TGTGCCAGCAGCAAAGACAGGGGGGACTCACCCCCCCACTTT
16,TRBV7-9,TRBJ1-6,-,few,CASSWGLLGLDSPLHF,TGTGCCAGCAGCTGGGGACTTCTCGGGTTGGATTCACCCCTCCACTTT
14,TRBV6-6,TRBJ2-7,-,few,CASSSLRNSYEQYF,TGTGCCAGCAGTTCACTCAGGAACTCCTACGAGCAGTACTTC
14,TRBV6-2/TRBV6-3,TRBJ2-7,-,-,CASSYPGTNYEQYF,TGTGCCAGCAGTTACCCTGGGACCAACTACGAGCAGTACTTC
14,TRBV3-1,TRBJ1-1,-,few,CASSQTSGDTEAFF,TGTGCCAGCAGCCAGACAAGTGGGGACACTGAAGCTTTCTTT
13,TRBV29-1,TRBJ1-5,-,-,CSGRDNHNQPQHF,TGCAGCGGCCGGGACAACCACAATCAGCCCCAGCATTTT
17,TRBV20-1,TRBJ2-3,-,few,CSAREIGAARGPDTQYF,TGCAGTGCTAGAGAAATCGGTGCGGCTCGGGGGCCAGATACGCAGTATTTT
11,TRBV15,TRBJ2-5,-,many,CATSDQETQYF,TGTGCCACCTCCGATCAAGAGACCCAGTACTTC
16,TRBV9,TRBJ2-7,TRBD2,few,CASSVDAAGVTYEQYF,TGTGCCAGCAGCGTAGATGCGGCGGGAGTAACTTACGAGCAGTACTTC
18,TRBV28,TRBJ2-1,TRBD2,-,CASRLLRSAGVSYNEQFF,TGTGCCAGCAGGTTGCTAAGGTCCGCGGGAGTATCTTACAATGAGCAGTTCTTC
11,TRBV20-1,TRBJ2-7,-,few,CSALKRGEQYF,TGCAGTGCCTTAAAAAGAGGCGAGCAGTACTTC
14,TRBV5-8,TRBJ2-6,-,few,CASRERSGANVRTF,TGTGCCAGCAGGGAACGCTCTGGGGCCAACGTCCGGACTTTC